The 18 T cell receptor beta chains below come from one sample, sequenced in a study of cytomegalovirus exposure and HLA in healthy donors. PCR used 60 Vbeta primers and 13 Jbeta primers. Only in-frame clones appear in the TCRdb table, and some are missing; sequencing was by immunoSEQ multiplex PCR. The profile shows about 130,000 clones, 81% of them singletons. Sequencing input: PBMCs. These receptors were obtained from a young man in good health and CMV-seronegative.

This clone was detected a few times. CDR3 sequence: CASSRLPGQGFPGELFF. The CDR3 DNA follows: TGCGCCAGCAGTCGACTCCCGGGACAGGGCTTTCCCGGGGAGCTGTTTTTT. The gene calls are TRBV4-1 and TRBJ2-2; 9 positions agree with TRBD1. J gave up 6 bases and V 6 bases, and 14 bases lay outside the gene matches. The CDR3 spans 17 residues. CDR1 and CDR2 (germline): MGHRA, YSYEKL.

This chain uses TRBV7-2 with TRBJ2-5; maybe TRBD1 (7 bases). The CDR3 is made up of 15 amino acids. Germline-derived CDR1 and CDR2 are SGHTA and FQGNSA. Between the trimmed V and J ends, which lost 5 bases and 5 bases, there was a span of 18 bases. CDR3 bases: TGTGCCAGCAGCCTGCAGACAGGGAGGCGGGAGACCCAGTACTTC. Its protein is CASSLQTGRRETQYF.

V gene TRBV7-9 combines with J gene TRBJ1-6; maybe TRBD1 (6 bases). Germline V CDR1 and CDR2: SEHNR, FQNEAQ (reference sequence). V gave up 5 bases and J gave up 5 bases, with 19 bases separating them. This CDR3 has 17 amino acids. The CDR3 protein is CASSTTGGAPDNSPLHF. In DNA, the CDR3 is TGTGCCAGCAGCACTACGGGGGGGGCGCCCGATAATTCACCCCTCCACTTT.

The chain uses TRBV7-9 and TRBJ1-2; 8 nucleotides match TRBD1. The J segment lost 1 base and the V segment lost 7 bases, leaving 11 bases of the junction unmatched. This CDR3 contains 16 residues. The V gene's germline CDR1 is SEHNR and CDR2 FQNEAQ (reference sequence). The CDR3 spells CASTLVRDRFNYGYTF. CDR3 DNA: TGTGCCAGCACCCTAGTAAGGGACAGGTTTAACTATGGCTACACCTTC.

The V call is TRBV7-8, the J call TRBJ1-5; D remains ambiguous. Trimming took 8 bases from V and 1 from J, leaving 15 bases between them. The length of the CDR3 is 15 residues. Germline V gene sequence: CDR1 SGHVS, CDR2 FQNEAQ. The CDR3 sequence: CASQVIPVSNQPQHF. CDR3 DNA sequence: TGTGCCAGCCAAGTCATACCGGTGAGCAATCAGCCCCAGCATTTT.

The chain links TRBV5-1 to TRBJ2-3; 7 bases map to TRBD1. Germline V lookup: CDR1 SGHRS, CDR2 YFSETQ. This CDR3 is built from 14 residues. After removal of 0 bases from V and 4 bases from J, the junction contained 2 bases not matched to a gene. CDR3: CASSLEDRPDTQYF. As DNA, the CDR3 is TGCGCCAGCAGCTTGGAGGACAGGCCAGATACGCAGTATTTT.

V is TRBV19 and J is TRBJ1-1; D is uncertain. Trimming left V 6 bases short and J 1 base short, with 9 bases between. Germline V gene data show CDR1 as LNHDA and CDR2 as SQIVND (reference sequence). The length of the CDR3 is 13 residues. This chain's CDR3 is CASSPVWNTEAFF. The DNA for the CDR3 is TGTGCCAGTAGCCCCGTGTGGAACACTGAAGCTTTCTTT.

This chain joins TRBV6-5 and TRBJ1-1; D may be TRBD1 (5 bases). The V gene lost 2 bases and the J gene lost 5 bases, with 15 bases spanning the gap. CDR3 length equals 15 residues. Germline values: CDR1 MNHEY, CDR2 SVGAGI. The CDR3 sequence is CASSYRLGGATEAFF. CDR3 coding DNA: TGTGCCAGCAGTTACCGCCTTGGAGGGGCAACTGAAGCTTTCTTT.

The chain joins TRBV5-5 to TRBJ2-1; TRBD1 aligns across 9 bases. The CDR3 loop spans 16 amino acids. V was pared by 4 bases and J by 1 base, with 6 bases of the junction left unmatched. CDR1 is SGHKS, CDR2 YYEKEE, per germline (reference sequence). The CDR3 protein is CASSLRGTGSYNEQFF. DNA for the CDR3: TGTGCCAGCAGCCTTCGGGGGACAGGGTCCTACAATGAGCAGTTCTTC.

The chain couples TRBV19 to TRBJ1-1, with D possibly TRBD1 on 5 matching bases. The germline V gene has CDR1 LNHDA and CDR2 SQIVND (reference sequence). V lost 3 bases, J lost 5 bases, and 16 bases lay in between. The CDR3 is 15 amino acids. CDR3 nucleotide sequence: TGTGCCAGTAGTATCGTGTCAGGGAGGCGAACTGAAGCTTTCTTT. It is translated as CASSIVSGRRTEAFF. The full variable domain, rest sourced from reference TRBV19 and TRBJ1-1, is DGGITQSPKYLFRKEGQNVTLSCEQNLNHDAMYWYRQDPGQGLRLIYYSQIVNDFQKGDIAEGYSVSREKKESFPLTVTSAQKNPTAFYLCASSIVSGRRTEAFFGQGTRLTVV.

This chain links TRBV27 with TRBJ2-1, with a possible D match to TRBD2 (5 bases). Germline assignment: CDR1 MNHEY and CDR2 SMNVEV (reference sequence). The CDR3 loop spans 13 amino acids. Trimming left V 2 bases short and J 11 bases short, with 13 bases between. The CDR3 protein is CASSLERTQKQFF. CDR3 DNA sequence: TGTGCCAGCAGTTTAGAAAGGACTCAAAAGCAGTTCTTC.

The chain links TRBV30 to TRBJ2-7; TRBD1 matches 8 bases. CDR3 length equals 14 residues. CDR1 and CDR2 (germline): GTSNPN, SVGIG (reference sequence). J gave up 1 base and V 2 bases, and 4 bases lay outside the gene matches. The chain's CDR3 is CAWSLGQGSYEQYF. The DNA for the CDR3 is TGTGCCTGGAGTTTAGGACAGGGATCCTACGAGCAGTACTTC.

J is TRBJ1-1 and V is TRBV7-8; unclear D gene. The CDR3 spans 13 residues. Trimming cost V 2 bases and J 7 bases, with 11 bases left between them. Germline V gene lookup returns CDR1 SGHVS and CDR2 FQNEAQ. The CDR3 protein is CASSLRRQDEAFF. The CDR3 DNA reads as TGTGCCAGCAGCTTAAGAAGGCAGGATGAAGCTTTCTTT.

The chain has TRBV7-2 and TRBJ1-2; no reliable D call. V was shortened by 2 bases and J by 7 bases, with 14 bases between the two germline ends. Per the germline V gene, CDR1 is SGHTA and CDR2 is FQGNSA. CDR3 length: 14 amino acids. In DNA, the CDR3 is TGTGCCAGCAGCTTAAACCCAATCGGAGGTGGCTACACCTTC. This gives the protein CASSLNPIGGGYTF.

In this sample, this clone turned up a few times. The chain couples TRBV6-5 to TRBJ2-7; D may be TRBD1 (5 bases). V shed 6 bases and J shed 1 base, with 16 bases lying between them. This CDR3 comprises 15 residues. Germline assignment: CDR1 MNHEY and CDR2 SVGAGI. The CDR3 coding sequence is TGTGCCAGCAGCGCCCTAGGGGCAGGATCCTACGAGCAGTACTTC. This encodes CASSALGAGSYEQYF.

The J gene is TRBJ2-7, the V gene TRBV5-5, with 9 bases fitting TRBD1. CDR3 size: 14 residues. V lost 4 bases to trimming and J lost 1 base; unmatched junction nucleotides: 3. Per germline, CDR1 SGHKS and CDR2 YYEKEE (reference sequence). The CDR3: CASSRTGASYEQYF. The CDR3 DNA is TGTGCCAGCAGCCGGACAGGGGCGTCCTACGAGCAGTACTTC. The full variable domain, its missing parts supplied by reference TRBV5-5 and TRBJ2-7, is DAGVTQSPTHLIKTRGQQVTLRCSPISGHKSVSWYQQVLGQGPQFIFQYYEKEERGRGNFPDRFSARQFPNYSSELNVNALLLGDSALYLCASSRTGASYEQYFGPGTRLTVT.

The rearrangement joins TRBV9 to TRBJ1-5; D call uncertain. V was cut by 4 bases and J by 5 bases, with 10 bases left in between. This CDR3 comprises 13 residues. Looked up from germline, CDR1 is SGDLS and CDR2 is YYNGEE. This CDR3 is CASSPRTDQPQHF. CDR3 nucleotides: TGTGCCAGCAGCCCTCGAACAGATCAGCCCCAGCATTTT.

This clone occurred once. The V call is TRBV27, the J call TRBJ1-2, with 10 bases lining up with TRBD1. Per the germline V gene, CDR1 is MNHEY and CDR2 is SMNVEV (reference sequence). The CDR3 extends over 15 amino acids. The J segment lost 6 bases and the V segment lost 6 bases, leaving 10 bases of the junction unmatched. The CDR3 loop is CASRNLGTGDDGYTF. The CDR3 coding sequence is TGTGCCAGCAGGAATCTGGGGACAGGGGATGATGGCTACACCTTC.